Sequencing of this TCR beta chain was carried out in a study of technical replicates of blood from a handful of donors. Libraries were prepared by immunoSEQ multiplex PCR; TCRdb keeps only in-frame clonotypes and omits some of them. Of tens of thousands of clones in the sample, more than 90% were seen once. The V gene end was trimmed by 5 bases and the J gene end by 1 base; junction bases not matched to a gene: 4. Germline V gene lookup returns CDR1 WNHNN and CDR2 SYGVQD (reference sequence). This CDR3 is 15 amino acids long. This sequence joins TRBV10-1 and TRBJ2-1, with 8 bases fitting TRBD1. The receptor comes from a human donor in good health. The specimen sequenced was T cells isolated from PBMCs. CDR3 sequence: CASSPRGQSYNEQFF. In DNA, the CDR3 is TGCGCCAGCAGTCCCAGGGGGCAATCCTACAATGAGCAGTTCTTC.